This record covers a single T cell receptor beta chain. Its cognate antigen is unknown. The data were obtained in a study of persistence of HIV-infected CD4 T cells. Sequencing used immunoSEQ version 4 in survey mode. Method: immunoSEQ multiplex PCR; TCRdb's copy keeps in-frame clones and lacks some. Among roughly 35,000 clones listed, 75% to 90% were seen once. The stimulus was an HIV-1 Gag 15-mer peptide pool, about 1.1 ug/peptide/mL. Memory cells lacking CD40L and CD69 with high CD45RO were sorted. The germline V gene has CDR1 MNHEY and CDR2 SMNVEV (reference sequence). The CDR3 totals 12 residues. V dropped 3 bases and J dropped 6 bases, with 8 bases sitting between them.

This specimen was cultured CD4+ T cells from PBMCs, taken from a patient who received antiretroviral therapy. The rearrangement uses TRBV27 and TRBJ1-1; unclear D gene. The TCR originated in an adult with HIV. The donor label of this sample is uncertain. The CDR3 coding sequence is TGTGCCAGCAGTTTTTTAGGGTCTGAAGCTTTCTTT. Protein product: CASSFLGSEAFF.